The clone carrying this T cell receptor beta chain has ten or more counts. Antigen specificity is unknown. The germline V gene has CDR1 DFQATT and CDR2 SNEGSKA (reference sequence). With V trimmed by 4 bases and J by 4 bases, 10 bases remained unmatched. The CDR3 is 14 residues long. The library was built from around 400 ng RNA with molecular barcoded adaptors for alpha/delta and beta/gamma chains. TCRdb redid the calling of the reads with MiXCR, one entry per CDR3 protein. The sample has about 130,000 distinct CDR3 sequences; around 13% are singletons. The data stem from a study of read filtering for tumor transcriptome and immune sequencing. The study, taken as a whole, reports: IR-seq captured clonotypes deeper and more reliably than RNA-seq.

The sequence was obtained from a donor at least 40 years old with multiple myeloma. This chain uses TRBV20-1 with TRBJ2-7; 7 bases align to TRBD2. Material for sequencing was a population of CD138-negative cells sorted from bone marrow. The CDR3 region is CSATSREGSYEQYF. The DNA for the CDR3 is TGCAGTGCTACCAGCAGGGAGGGGTCTTACGAGCAGTACTTC.